Sample share makes the clone carrying this TCR beta chain medium-sized. No antigen is known for it. Time point specified: patch test 1, 2 weeks after DPC sensitization. Treatment defined: therapeutic diphenylcyclopropenone sensitization with weekly scalp DPC. This CDR3 has 14 amino acids. Trimming at V came to 4 bases and at J to 2 bases, leaving 4 bases not matched to a gene. Germline CDR1 and CDR2: MNHNS and SASEGT. This sample stems from a study of human T cells and chemical hapten exposure. General observations from the study: TCRs whose frequency exceeded 1 in 1000 remained the same following DPC sensitization. Controls formed significantly fewer large CDR3 similarity clusters than expanded TCRs did.

TCRdb re-called the RACE reads through MiXCR, storing one row per CDR3 protein. This table holds about 14,000 distinct CDR3 sequences, about a sixth found once. The sequence was collected from a woman aged 30 to 39 with alopecia areata. Some clones in this sample may be carry-over from other donors' samples. The specimen was whole blood, collected in connection with sensitization to the hapten diphenylcyclopropenone (DPC). The chain couples TRBV6-1 to TRBJ1-1; the match to TRBD1 covers 7 bases. CDR3 nucleotides: TGTGCCAGCAGTGCAAACAGGGGTAACACTGAAGCTTTCTTT. Protein product: CASSANRGNTEAFF.